This passage covers 2 T cell receptor beta chains from one sample sequenced in a study of shared clonotypes between healthy human individuals. This table comes from immunoSEQ multiplex PCR, and its TCRdb copy is limited to in-frame clones, with some not included. This sample yields roughly 490,000 clones, of which less than 80% are seen a single time; about 12% belongs to the top ten. Sequenced input: PBMCs. The receptors derive from a woman between 40 and 55 years old in good health. Some clones in this sample may be carry-over from other donors' samples.

The rearrangement uses TRBV4-1 and TRBJ2-1; tentative D call: TRBD2 (6 bases). The CDR3 is made up of 14 amino acids. Per the germline V gene, CDR1 is MGHRA and CDR2 is YSYEKL. V lost 2 bases, J lost 5 bases, and 10 bases lay in between. The CDR3 DNA reads TGCGCCAGCAGCCAAAGTGGGGGGAACAATGAGCAGTTCTTC. It specifies CASSQSGGNNEQFF.

The chain combines TRBV9 with TRBJ1-1; D is ambiguous. V lost 0 bases and J lost 6, with 15 bases in between. The germline V gene has CDR1 SGDLS and CDR2 YYNGEE. The CDR3 loop spans 15 amino acids. The CDR3 nucleotides are TGTGCCAGCAGCGTAGAGCCGGGGTTTCCCTCTGAAGCTTTCTTT. Translated: CASSVEPGFPSEAFF.